This T cell receptor beta chain came from a study of cytomegalovirus exposure and HLA in healthy donors. The study, taken as a whole, reports: Researchers reported from a later analysis that most CMV-associated TCR beta chains appeared HLA-restricted.

Points on this clone: Antigen unknown.

Vbeta (60) and Jbeta (13) primers were used in the PCR. TCRdb's table, derived via immunoSEQ multiplex PCR, lists solely in-frame clones and lacks some. The sample has 90,000 to 120,000 clones, approximately 79% seen once. Germline lookup yields CDR1 SGHNT and CDR2 YENEEA. V was pared by 4 bases and J by 1 base, with 10 bases between. This CDR3 spans 15 amino acids. The origin of this receptor is a young man in good health and CMV-seronegative. The V gene is TRBV11-3, the J gene TRBJ2-2; the D is unclear. Sequenced: PBMCs. As DNA, the CDR3 is TGTGCCAGCAGCTCCTCTGGCGGGAACACCGGGGAGCTGTTTTTT. Translation: CASSSSGGNTGELFF.